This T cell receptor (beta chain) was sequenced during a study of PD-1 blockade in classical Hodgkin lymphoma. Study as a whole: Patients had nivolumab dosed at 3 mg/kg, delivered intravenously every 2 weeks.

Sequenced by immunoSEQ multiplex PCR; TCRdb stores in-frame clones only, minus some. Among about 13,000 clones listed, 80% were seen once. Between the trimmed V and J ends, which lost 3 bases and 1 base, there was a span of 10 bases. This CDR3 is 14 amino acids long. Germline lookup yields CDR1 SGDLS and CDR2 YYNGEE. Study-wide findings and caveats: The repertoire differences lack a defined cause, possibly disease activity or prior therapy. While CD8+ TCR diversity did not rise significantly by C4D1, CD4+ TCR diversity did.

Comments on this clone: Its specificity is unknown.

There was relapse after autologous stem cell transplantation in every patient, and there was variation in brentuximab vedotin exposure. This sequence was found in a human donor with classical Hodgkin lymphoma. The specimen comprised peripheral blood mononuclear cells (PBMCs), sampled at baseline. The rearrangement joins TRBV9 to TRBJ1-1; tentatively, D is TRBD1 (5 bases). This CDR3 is CASSGRDTNTEAFF. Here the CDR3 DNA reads TGTGCCAGCAGCGGCAGGGATACGAACACTGAAGCTTTCTTT.